These T cell receptor beta chains were read from a single sample in a study of T cells in Graves' hyperthyroidism and ophthalmopathy. TCRdb independently ran MiXCR on the multiplex PCR reads; one entry per CDR3 protein. The sample includes some 800,000 distinct CDR3 sequences, about 38% of them seen just once. The material sequenced was blood. Source of these receptors: a man between 18 and 35 years old with Graves' hyperthyroidism. Both conserved end residues are trimmed from each CDR3.

TRBV9	TRBJ2-2	ASGDTGELI
TRBV7-2	TRBJ1-5	ASSFSGGSNQPQH
TRBV2	TRBJ1-2	ASNKGEGSYGYT
TRBV7-9	TRBJ1-4	ASSLGTGSVTNEKLF
TRBV5-1	TRBJ2-7	ASSFSGIEEQY
TRBV12-3/TRBV12-4	TRBJ2-2	ASSLRDRGTGELF
TRBV29-1	TRBJ2-7	SVGAHLNEQY
TRBV7-2	TRBJ1-6	ASSLQPDYSPLH
TRBV29-1	TRBJ2-5	SVEKGKGETQY
TRBV7-8	TRBJ2-5	ASSPLGGPETQY
TRBV7-2	TRBJ2-2	ASSMTGGTGELF
TRBV14	TRBJ1-1	ASNLQGGKDTEAF
TRBV12-3/TRBV12-4	TRBJ2-7	ASSYGEVGEQY
TRBV6-5	TRBJ2-7	ASIPRPYEQY
TRBV12-3/TRBV12-4	TRBJ1-4	ASSLDVGLVDEKLF
TRBV2	TRBJ2-7	ASRGRDRVYEQY
TRBV20-1	TRBJ1-6	SARIGAPNSPLH
TRBV2	TRBJ2-7	ASRAEGHEQY
TRBV19	TRBJ2-6	ASSIRPGEWFNVLT
TRBV20-1	TRBJ2-6	SARDLAGGPGANVLT
TRBV25-1	TRBJ2-7	ASVEGSSYEQY
TRBV7-9	TRBJ2-7	ASSRTIIEQY
TRBV4-3	TRBJ1-1	ASSQEWRNTEAF
TRBV9	TRBJ2-5	ASSVDKGGETQY
TRBV5-6	TRBJ2-7	ASSFGPISLGEQY
TRBV7-2	TRBJ2-5	ASSSYGGAGGTQY
TRBV11-2	TRBJ2-7	ASSQTWLAGSSSYEQY
TRBV12-3/TRBV12-4	TRBJ2-5	ASLGQGHYQETQY
TRBV25-1	TRBJ1-5	ASSEFGGNQPQH
TRBV7-9	TRBJ1-6	ASSPDRVNSPLH
TRBV29-1	TRBJ1-4	SVEAGGSEKLF
TRBV7-9	TRBJ1-1	ASSSWGDTEAF
TRBV29-1	TRBJ2-3	SVMVTGYIQDTQY
TRBV15	TRBJ2-7	ATSRLVGNEQY
TRBV4-1	TRBJ2-7	ASSQDRDPYEQY
TRBV19	TRBJ1-5	ASSMAGYSNQPQH
TRBV12-3/TRBV12-4	TRBJ2-7	ASSPKGYTYEQY
TRBV10-3	TRBJ2-7	AISEMGIDEQY
TRBV9	TRBJ2-2	ASSPLGGNTGELF
TRBV4-1	TRBJ1-6	ASSPQEGAFLLSPLH
TRBV10-3	TRBJ2-5	AISDKQETQY
TRBV28	TRBJ1-4	ASDSGETKLF
TRBV25-1	TRBJ2-5	ASSEDLAAPGGETQY
TRBV19	TRBJ2-2	ASSIEALVAGELF
TRBV6-5	TRBJ1-1	ASSWTGTGEGF
TRBV25-1	TRBJ2-5	ASSEGDSGQETQY
TRBV7-9	TRBJ1-5	ASSPQVASYSNQPQH
TRBV25-1	TRBJ2-7	ASSSLTGTGAYEQY
TRBV7-2	TRBJ1-1	ASSAQNLNTEAF
TRBV10-2	TRBJ2-5	ASSEGTDETQY
TRBV7-2	TRBJ2-5	ASSQGTAQEAQY